The T cell receptor beta chain described here comes from a study of beta chain features in type 1 diabetes. The study reverse transcribed the entire isolated RNA, so it sequenced expressed TCRB transcripts. Assay: immunoSEQ multiplex PCR; the TCRdb copy retains only in-frame clones and omits some. The sample lists about 230,000 clones, 9.6% occurring once. Germline assignment: CDR1 SGHRS and CDR2 YFSETQ. There are 14 residues in the CDR3. Trimming pared 6 bases from V and 6 bases from J, leaving 16 bases between. This TCR came from a woman aged 18-29 years in good health. The sequenced sample consisted of naive CD4+ T cells from blood. The J gene is TRBJ2-1, the V gene TRBV5-1; TRBD2 is a possible D gene (5 bases). CDR3 protein: CASTQEVIGNEQFF. CDR3 DNA sequence: TGCGCCAGCACCCAGGAGGTCATAGGCAATGAGCAGTTCTTC.